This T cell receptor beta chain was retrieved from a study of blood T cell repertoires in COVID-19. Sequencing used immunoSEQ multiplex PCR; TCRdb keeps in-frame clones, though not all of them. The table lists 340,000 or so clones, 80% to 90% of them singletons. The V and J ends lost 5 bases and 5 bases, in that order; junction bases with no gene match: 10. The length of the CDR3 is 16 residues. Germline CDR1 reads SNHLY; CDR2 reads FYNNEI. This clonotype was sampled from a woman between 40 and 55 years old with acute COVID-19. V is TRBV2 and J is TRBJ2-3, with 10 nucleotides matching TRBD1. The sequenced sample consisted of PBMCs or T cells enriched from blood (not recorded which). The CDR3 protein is CASSRLDRGLVDTQYF. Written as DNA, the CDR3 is TGTGCCAGCAGTCGCCTTGACAGGGGGCTAGTAGATACGCAGTATTTT.